This TCR beta chain is drawn from a study of human T cells and chemical hapten exposure (dated by TCRdb to the early 2020s). For the study in its entirety: Libraries were combined into a pool for sequencing, and differences in TCR yield between samples came mainly from small differences in library volumes within the pool. The study tracked peripheral blood TCR repertoire changes in vivo during primary and secondary sensitization to the hapten diphenylcyclopropenone (DPC) in alopecia patients. Each blood RNA sample was used to sequence both TCR alpha and TCR beta chains. Study-wide findings and limitations: No change with DPC sensitization was found in the number of TCRs above 1 in 1000 frequency, and no evidence of global repertoire structure alterations was found. Repeated subsampling changed both the strength of the expansion versus patch-test correlation and the threshold at which that correlation became significant.

Trimming takes 4 bases off V and 5 bases off J; junction bases not matched to a gene: 2. The CDR3 starts with the cysteine, ends with the phenylalanine, and has 14 residues. The sequence is cut down to CDR3 DNA, 42 bases in frame from base 1. CDR1 SGHTA and CDR2 FQGTGA are derived from the germline V gene. This clonotype was seen a few times. The antigen this receptor binds is unknown. Base quality data are lacking; no much larger clone is found one base away. Total RNA was isolated from unfractionated whole blood collected in Tempus Blood RNA tubes. Five or six healthy volunteers were used as TCR sequencing controls and were bled at day 0, 2 weeks and 6 weeks. The library was obtained by 5' RACE. Sequenced using an Illumina MiSeq. During library preparation, unique molecular identifiers were attached to individual cDNA molecules so that TCRs could be counted in a quantitative, reproducible way. In the paper's pipeline: The median number of TCRs per sample was approximately 93,000, ranging from roughly 23,224 to 690,600. The Decombinator software suite was used to annotate V, J and CDR3 in the TCR reads. For the PS versus PT1 abundance plots, all samples were subsampled to the same number of TCRs (28,000). Expanded TCRs were defined as absent before sensitization and observed at least eight times at the 2-week time point. TCRdb's own reprocessing of the public reads used fastp at Q25 and MiXCR and kept productive beta chains. Each record represents a unique CDR3 protein, reported with the most common genes and DNA among its rows. TCRdb, not the authors, supplied the V and J calls. The sample data list 110,000 or so distinct CDR3 sequences, and approximately 20% of these were observed just once. The top ten clonotypes cover about 3% of the sample.

This clonotype originated in a human donor in good health. The sequence is built from TRBV7-3 and TRBJ2-1, with 10 central nucleotides matching TRBD2. The bases read TGTGCCAGCAGCTCTAGCGGGAGCCACAATGAGCAGTTCTTC. Its translation is CASSSSGSHNEQFF.